Following are 20 T cell receptor beta chains from one sample sequenced in a study of blood T cell repertoires in COVID-19. Data came from immunoSEQ multiplex PCR; TCRdb stores just in-frame clones and leaves some out. The table records approximately 150,000 clones, over 75% of them present only once. The sequenced sample consisted of peripheral blood. These receptors all come from a man aged 55 to 69 with active or convalescent COVID-19.

The V gene is TRBV29-1, the J gene TRBJ1-3; 8 bases match TRBD1. The CDR3 is made up of 15 amino acids. J gave up 0 bases and V 7 bases, and 8 bases lay outside the gene matches. The V gene's germline CDR1 is SQVTM and CDR2 ANQGSEA. In nucleotides, the CDR3 is TGCAGCGCCCTCCCCGGGACAGGCTCTGGAAACACCATATATTTT. Encoded protein: CSALPGTGSGNTIYF.

The rearrangement joins TRBV3-1 (or the pseudogene TRBV3-2) to TRBJ2-7, with TRBD2 identical over 9 bases. V lost 4 bases to trimming and J lost 4 bases; unmatched junction nucleotides: 8. Germline CDR1 is LGHDT and CDR2 is YNNKEL (reference sequence). The CDR3 has 15 residues. The CDR3 region is CASSPQAGGSYEQYF. The CDR3 region has the DNA TGTGCCAGCAGCCCCCAAGCGGGAGGATCGTACGAGCAGTACTTC.

The chain has TRBV6-5 and TRBJ2-7; maybe TRBD1 (6 bases). Germline CDR1 MNHEY, CDR2 SVGAGI. The CDR3 covers 14 residues. Trimming cost V 5 bases and J 7 bases, with 18 bases left between them. The CDR3 is CASSPRGRGQEQYF. In DNA form, the CDR3 reads TGTGCCAGCAGTCCCCGCGGCAGGGGCCAGGAGCAGTACTTC.

This chain links TRBV2 with TRBJ2-5; D call uncertain. V was shortened by 0 bases and J by 5 bases, with 13 bases between the two germline ends. The CDR3 totals 15 residues. The V gene's germline CDR1 is SNHLY and CDR2 FYNNEI. The CDR3 DNA follows: TGTGCCAGCAGTGAAGCGCATGTGGCCGGGGAGACCCAGTACTTC. Translated, it gives CASSEAHVAGETQYF.

V gene TRBV27 combines with J gene TRBJ2-1, with 10 bases lining up with TRBD1. V gave up 5 bases and J gave up 5 bases; unmatched junction bases: 6. CDR1 MNHEY and CDR2 SMNVEV come from the germline V gene (reference sequence). The length of the CDR3 is 15 residues. The CDR3: CASSTLDRGNNEQFF. Here the CDR3 DNA reads TGTGCCAGCAGTACACTGGACAGGGGGAACAATGAGCAGTTCTTC.

J is TRBJ2-1 and V is TRBV24-1; no reliable D call. Per the germline V gene, CDR1 is KGHDR and CDR2 is SFDVKD. The V gene lost 3 bases and the J gene lost 2 bases, with 7 bases spanning the gap. The CDR3 is 14 residues long. CDR3 sequence: CATSDNSAYNEQFF. Here the CDR3 DNA reads TGTGCCACCAGTGATAACAGTGCCTACAATGAGCAGTTCTTC.

The chain is built from TRBV7-8 and TRBJ1-1; 7 bases fit TRBD1. The CDR3 length is 16 residues. V trimming: 5 bases; J trimming: 3 bases; junction bases outside the gene matches: 12. From germline, CDR1 is SGHVS and CDR2 FQNEAQ. CDR3 nucleotide sequence: TGTGCCAGCAGCCCAGGACGACAGGGCAGGGACACTGAAGCTTTCTTT. It is translated as CASSPGRQGRDTEAFF.

Only a few counts were recorded for this clone. The rearrangement uses TRBV5-1 and TRBJ1-6; TRBD1 agrees at 9 bases. This CDR3 region has 15 residues. Germline V gene data show CDR1 as SGHRS and CDR2 as YFSETQ. The J segment lost 6 bases and the V segment lost 2 bases, leaving 3 bases of the junction unmatched. The CDR3 coding sequence is TGCGCCAGCAGCTTCAGGGGACAGGGTAATTCACCCCTCCACTTT. Translating it yields CASSFRGQGNSPLHF.

As for this clone: The sample contains more than one DNA sequence encoding this CDR3. The J gene is TRBJ1-2, the V gene TRBV27, with D possibly being TRBD1 (5 bases). In germline, CDR1 is MNHEY, CDR2 SMNVEV (reference sequence). The CDR3 is 14 residues long. V was shortened by 2 bases and J by 2 bases, with 9 bases between the two germline ends. For the CDR3, the DNA is TGTGCCAGCAGTTTAGGCGCAGGGAACTATGGCTACACCTTC. Amino acid sequence: CASSLGAGNYGYTF.

V gene TRBV11-2 combines with J gene TRBJ2-2, with a possible D match to TRBD1 (7 bases). Germline V gene data show CDR1 as SGHAT and CDR2 as FQNNGV. The V gene lost 1 base and the J gene lost 8 bases, with 17 bases spanning the gap. This CDR3 has 16 amino acids. CDR3 amino acids: CASSLGLQGRSGELFF. CDR3 nucleotides: TGTGCCAGCAGCTTAGGTCTACAGGGGAGGTCGGGGGAGCTGTTTTTT.

V is TRBV5-1 and J is TRBJ2-7; tentative D call: TRBD2 (7 bases). CDR1 and CDR2 from the germline V gene are SGHRS and YFSETQ. This CDR3 has 17 amino acids. Trimming removed 4 bases from V and 1 base from J, with 21 bases in between. CDR3 nucleotide sequence: TGCGCCAGCAGCCGGAATGGGGCGGGGGCGTCGTCCTACGAGCAGTACTTC. It encodes CASSRNGAGASSYEQYF.

The count of this clone is one. V gene TRBV3-1 (or the pseudogene TRBV3-2) combines with J gene TRBJ2-7; 10 bases agree with TRBD2. With 5 bases clipped from V and 0 bases from J, the junction kept 4 bases outside the gene matches. Germline-derived CDR1 and CDR2 are LGHDT and YNNKEL (reference sequence). CDR3 size: 15 residues. The CDR3: CASSSAGGSSYEQYF. CDR3 DNA sequence: TGTGCCAGCAGCTCAGCGGGAGGGAGCTCCTACGAGCAGTACTTC.

Concerning this clone itself: The same CDR3 arises from other DNA sequences in this sample as well. This rearrangement joins TRBV28 to TRBJ1-2; D possibly corresponds to TRBD1 (6 bases). The CDR3 totals 14 residues. The ends were cut back, 6 bases at V and 2 bases at J, with 13 bases in the middle. From germline, CDR1 is MDHEN and CDR2 SYDVKM. The CDR3: CASSLAGTNYGYTF. CDR3 DNA sequence: TGTGCCAGCAGCCTAGCCGGGACAAACTATGGCTACACCTTC.

J is TRBJ2-7 and V is TRBV19, with 8 bases matching TRBD2. Germline assignment: CDR1 LNHDA and CDR2 SQIVND (reference sequence). The CDR3 is 16 amino acids. With V trimmed by 6 bases and J by 4 bases, 14 bases remained unmatched. As DNA, the CDR3 is TGTGCCAGTAGCGACCGTAGCGGGATTGGAGGGTACGAGCAGTACTTC. Amino acid sequence: CASSDRSGIGGYEQYF.

The J gene is TRBJ1-2, the V gene TRBV5-1, with TRBD1 identical over 8 bases. Looked up from germline, CDR1 is SGHRS and CDR2 is YFSETQ. V lost 0 bases and J lost 4; bases outside the gene matches: 2. There are 14 residues in the CDR3. The CDR3 sequence: CASSLGTGIYGYTF. The CDR3 coding sequence is TGCGCCAGCAGCTTGGGGACAGGGATCTATGGCTACACCTTC.

The chain recombines TRBV30 with TRBJ1-2, with no clear D. CDR3 length equals 14 residues. The V gene lost 6 bases and the J gene lost 2 bases, with 16 bases spanning the gap. CDR1 is GTSNPN and CDR2 is SVGIG in the germline V gene (reference sequence). CDR3 coding DNA: TGTGCCTGTCCTATCCCCGGGAGGAACTATGGCTACACCTTC. Protein: CACPIPGRNYGYTF.

The count of this clone is one. V usage is TRBV7-2 and J usage is TRBJ2-3; D possibly corresponds to TRBD2 (6 bases). Trimming left V 3 bases short and J 6 bases short, with 16 bases between. The CDR3 is 15 residues long. CDR1 and CDR2 (germline): SGHTA, FQGNSA. The CDR3 is CASSFLAAKSDTQYF. The CDR3 bases are TGTGCCAGCAGCTTTTTAGCGGCCAAGTCGGATACGCAGTATTTT.

The chain joins TRBV2 to TRBJ1-5; D is unresolved. The V end was cut by 4 bases, the J end by 2 bases, with 15 bases between. The CDR3 contains 16 residues. Germline loops: CDR1 SNHLY, CDR2 FYNNEI. CDR3 bases: TGTGCCAGCAGTGTTGTCGGCGGGTATGGCAATCAGCCCCAGCATTTT. Its translation: CASSVVGGYGNQPQHF.

The chain recombines TRBV9 with TRBJ1-1; D possibly corresponds to TRBD1 (6 bases). The V and J ends lost 4 bases and 11 bases respectively, with 21 bases between them. The CDR3 has 14 amino acids. Germline V gives CDR1 SGDLS, CDR2 YYNGEE. Written as DNA, the CDR3 is TGTGCCAGCAGCATCGATCCTTCAGGGGCTGGGGCTTTCTTT. It translates to CASSIDPSGAGAFF.

This sequence joins TRBV3-1 (or the pseudogene TRBV3-2) and TRBJ1-5; D gene uncertain. CDR3 length: 17 amino acids. Germline lookup yields CDR1 LGHDT and CDR2 YNNKEL (reference sequence). V lost 0 bases and J 2 bases, leaving 14 bases between the germline ends. The CDR3 here is CASSQDHPVTRNQPQHF. The CDR3, as DNA: TGTGCCAGCAGCCAAGATCACCCGGTCACGCGCAATCAGCCCCAGCATTTT.